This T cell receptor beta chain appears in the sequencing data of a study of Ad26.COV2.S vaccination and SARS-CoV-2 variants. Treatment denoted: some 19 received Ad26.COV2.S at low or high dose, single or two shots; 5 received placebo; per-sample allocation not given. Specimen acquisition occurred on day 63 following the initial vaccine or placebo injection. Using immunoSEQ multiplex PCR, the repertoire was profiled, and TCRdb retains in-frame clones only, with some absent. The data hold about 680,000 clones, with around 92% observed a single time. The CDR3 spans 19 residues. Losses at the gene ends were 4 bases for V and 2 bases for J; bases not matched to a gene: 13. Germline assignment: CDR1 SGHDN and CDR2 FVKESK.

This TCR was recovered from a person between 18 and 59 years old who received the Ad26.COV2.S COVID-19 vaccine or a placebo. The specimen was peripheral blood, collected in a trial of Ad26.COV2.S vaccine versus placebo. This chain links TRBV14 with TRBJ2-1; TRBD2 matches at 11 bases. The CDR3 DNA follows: TGTGCCAGCAGCCCACCCCTAGCGGGGGGTATCTCACCCTACAATGAGCAGTTCTTC. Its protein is CASSPPLAGGISPYNEQFF. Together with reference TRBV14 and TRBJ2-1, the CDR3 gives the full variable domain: EAGVTQFPSHSVIEKGQTVTLRCDPISGHDNLYWYRRVMGKEIKFLLHFVKESKQDESGMPNNRFLAERTGGTYSTLKVQPAELEDSGVYFCASSPPLAGGISPYNEQFFGPGTRLTVL.